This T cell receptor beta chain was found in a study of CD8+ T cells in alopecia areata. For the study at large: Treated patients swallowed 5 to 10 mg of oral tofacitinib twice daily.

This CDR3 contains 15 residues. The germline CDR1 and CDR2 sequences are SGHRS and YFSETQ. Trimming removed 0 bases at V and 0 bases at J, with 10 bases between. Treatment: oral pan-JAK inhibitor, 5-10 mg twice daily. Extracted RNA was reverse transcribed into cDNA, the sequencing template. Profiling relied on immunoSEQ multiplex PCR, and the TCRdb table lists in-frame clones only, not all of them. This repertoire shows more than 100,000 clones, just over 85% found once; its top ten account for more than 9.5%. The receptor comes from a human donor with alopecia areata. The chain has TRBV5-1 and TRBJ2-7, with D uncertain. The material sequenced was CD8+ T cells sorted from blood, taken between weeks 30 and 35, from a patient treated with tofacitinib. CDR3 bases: TGCGCCAGCAGCTTGGGTTACGGAAGCTCCTACGAGCAGTACTTC. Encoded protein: CASSLGYGSSYEQYF.